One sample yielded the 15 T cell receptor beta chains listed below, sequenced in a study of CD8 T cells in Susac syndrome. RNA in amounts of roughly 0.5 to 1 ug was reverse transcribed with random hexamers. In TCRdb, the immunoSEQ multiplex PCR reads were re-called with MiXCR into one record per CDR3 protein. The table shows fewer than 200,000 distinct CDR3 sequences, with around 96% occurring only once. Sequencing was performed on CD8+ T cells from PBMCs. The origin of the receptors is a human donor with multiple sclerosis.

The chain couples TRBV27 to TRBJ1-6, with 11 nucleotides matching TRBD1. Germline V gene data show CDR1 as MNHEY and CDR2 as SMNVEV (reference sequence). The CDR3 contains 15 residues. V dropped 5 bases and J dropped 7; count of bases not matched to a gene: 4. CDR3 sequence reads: CASSPRDRGNSPLHF. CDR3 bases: TGTGCCAGCAGTCCCCGGGACAGGGGGAATTCACCCCTCCACTTT.

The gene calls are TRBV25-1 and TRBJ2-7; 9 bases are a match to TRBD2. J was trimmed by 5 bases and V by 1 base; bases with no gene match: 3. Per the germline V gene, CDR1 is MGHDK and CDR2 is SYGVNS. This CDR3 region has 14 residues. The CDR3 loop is CASSELAGVNEQYF. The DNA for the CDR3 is TGTGCCAGCAGTGAATTAGCGGGAGTTAACGAGCAGTACTTC.

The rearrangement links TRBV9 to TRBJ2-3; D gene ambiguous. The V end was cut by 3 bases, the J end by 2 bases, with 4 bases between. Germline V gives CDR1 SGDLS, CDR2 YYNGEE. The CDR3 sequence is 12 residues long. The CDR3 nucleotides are TGTGCCAGCAGCGAGATCACAGATACGCAGTATTTT. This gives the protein CASSEITDTQYF.

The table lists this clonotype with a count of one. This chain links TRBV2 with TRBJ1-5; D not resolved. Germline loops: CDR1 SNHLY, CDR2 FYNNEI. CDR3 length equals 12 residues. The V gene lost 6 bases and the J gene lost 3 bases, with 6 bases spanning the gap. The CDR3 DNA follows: TGTGCCAGCAGGGGCCTCAATCAGCCCCAGCATTTT. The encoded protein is CASRGLNQPQHF.

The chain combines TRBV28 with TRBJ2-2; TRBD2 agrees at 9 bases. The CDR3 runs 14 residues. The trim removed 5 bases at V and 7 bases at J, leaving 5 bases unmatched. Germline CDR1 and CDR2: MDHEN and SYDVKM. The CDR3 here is CASSIAGEDGELFF. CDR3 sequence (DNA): TGTGCCAGCAGTATAGCGGGAGAGGACGGGGAGCTGTTTTTT. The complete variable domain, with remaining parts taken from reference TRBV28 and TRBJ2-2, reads DVKVTQSSRYLVKRTGEKVFLECVQDMDHENMFWYRQDPGLGLRLIYFSYDVKMKEKGDIPEGYSVSREKKERFSLILESASTNQTSMYLCASSIAGEDGELFFGEGSRLTVL.

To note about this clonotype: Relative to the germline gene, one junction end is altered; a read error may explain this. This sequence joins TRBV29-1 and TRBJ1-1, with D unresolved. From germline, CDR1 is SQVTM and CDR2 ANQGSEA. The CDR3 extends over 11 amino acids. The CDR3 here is CSAPGNTETFF. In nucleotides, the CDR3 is TGCAGCGCCCCGGGGAACACTGAAACTTTCTTT.

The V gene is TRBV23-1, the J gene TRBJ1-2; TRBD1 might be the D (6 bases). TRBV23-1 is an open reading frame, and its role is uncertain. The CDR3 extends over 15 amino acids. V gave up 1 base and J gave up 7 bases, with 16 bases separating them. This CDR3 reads CASSQCGGRGSGYTF. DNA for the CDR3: TGCGCCAGCAGTCAATGCGGGGGCAGAGGGAGTGGCTACACCTTC.

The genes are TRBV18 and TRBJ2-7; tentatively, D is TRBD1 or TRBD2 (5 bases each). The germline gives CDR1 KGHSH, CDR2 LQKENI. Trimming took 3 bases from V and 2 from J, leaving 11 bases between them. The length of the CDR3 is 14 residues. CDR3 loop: CASSPGTETYEQYF. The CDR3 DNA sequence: TGTGCCAGCTCACCGGGGACCGAGACCTACGAGCAGTACTTC.

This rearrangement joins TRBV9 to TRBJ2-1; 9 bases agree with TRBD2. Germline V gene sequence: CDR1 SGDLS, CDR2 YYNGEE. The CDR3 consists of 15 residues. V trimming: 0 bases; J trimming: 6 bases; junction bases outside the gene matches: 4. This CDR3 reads CASSVDLAGPNEQFF. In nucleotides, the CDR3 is TGTGCCAGCAGCGTAGACCTAGCGGGACCCAATGAGCAGTTCTTC.

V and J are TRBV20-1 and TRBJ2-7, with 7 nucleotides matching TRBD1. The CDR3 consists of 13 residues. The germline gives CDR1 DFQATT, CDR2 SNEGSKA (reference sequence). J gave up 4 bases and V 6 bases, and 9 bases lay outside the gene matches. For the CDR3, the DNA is TGCAGTGCCCTCGACAGGGCCCATTACGAGCAGTACTTC. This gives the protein CSALDRAHYEQYF.

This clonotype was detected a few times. The CDR3 protein is CASSPTSGGSYEQYF. The CDR3 region has the DNA TGTGCCAGCAGCCCTACTAGCGGAGGCTCCTACGAGCAGTACTTC. The rearrangement uses TRBV7-9 and TRBJ2-7; TRBD2 agrees at 8 bases. The CDR3 loop spans 15 amino acids. Unmatched junction bases numbered 6, after V lost 5 bases and J lost 0 bases. Germline V gene lookup returns CDR1 SEHNR and CDR2 FQNEAQ (reference sequence).

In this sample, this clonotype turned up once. The CDR3 coding sequence is TGTGCCAGCAGCTTAGCGGGGGCCCTTGAGCAGTTCTTC. Translating it yields CASSLAGALEQFF. V usage is TRBV13 and J usage is TRBJ2-1; tentatively, D is TRBD1 or TRBD2 (6 bases each). Per germline, CDR1 PRHDT and CDR2 FYEKMQ (reference sequence). This CDR3 has 13 amino acids. V was pared by 1 base and J by 9 bases, with 10 bases between.

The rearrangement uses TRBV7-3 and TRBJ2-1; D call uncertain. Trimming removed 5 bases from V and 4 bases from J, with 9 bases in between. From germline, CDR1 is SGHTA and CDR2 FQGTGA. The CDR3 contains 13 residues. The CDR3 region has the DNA TGTGCCAGCAGCGTAGAGGAGTACAATGAGCAGTTCTTC. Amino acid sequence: CASSVEEYNEQFF.

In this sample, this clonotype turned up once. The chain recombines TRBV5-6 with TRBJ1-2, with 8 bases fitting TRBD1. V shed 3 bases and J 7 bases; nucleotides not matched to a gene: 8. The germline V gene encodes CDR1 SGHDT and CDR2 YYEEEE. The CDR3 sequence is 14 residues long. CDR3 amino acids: CASSWRTGPTGYTF. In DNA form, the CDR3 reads TGTGCCAGCAGCTGGAGGACAGGGCCTACTGGCTACACCTTC.

CDR3 DNA: TGTGCCAGCAGTTTCAGACAGGGCCCCCAAGAGACCCAGTACTTC. Protein: CASSFRQGPQETQYF. The chain is built from TRBV27 and TRBJ2-5, with 7 bases lining up with TRBD1. The V segment lost 3 bases and the J segment 1 base; nucleotides outside the gene matches: 5. CDR3 size: 15 residues. In germline, CDR1 is MNHEY, CDR2 SMNVEV (reference sequence).